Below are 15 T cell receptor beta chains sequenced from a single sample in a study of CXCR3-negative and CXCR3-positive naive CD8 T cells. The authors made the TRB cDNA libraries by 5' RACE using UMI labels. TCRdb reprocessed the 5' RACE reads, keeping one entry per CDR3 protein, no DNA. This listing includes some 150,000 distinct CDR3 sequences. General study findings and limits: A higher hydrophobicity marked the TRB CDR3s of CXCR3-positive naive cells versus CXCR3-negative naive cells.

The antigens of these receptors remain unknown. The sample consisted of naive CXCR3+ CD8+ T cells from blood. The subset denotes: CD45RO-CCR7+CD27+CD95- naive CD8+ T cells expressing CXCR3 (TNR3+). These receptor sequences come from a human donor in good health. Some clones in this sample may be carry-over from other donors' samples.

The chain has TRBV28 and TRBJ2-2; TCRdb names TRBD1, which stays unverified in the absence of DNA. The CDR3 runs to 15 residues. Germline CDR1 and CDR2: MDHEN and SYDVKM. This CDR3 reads CASSTWTLNTGELFF.

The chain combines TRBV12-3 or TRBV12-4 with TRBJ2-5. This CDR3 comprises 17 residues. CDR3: CASRYSGTHGLQETQYF.

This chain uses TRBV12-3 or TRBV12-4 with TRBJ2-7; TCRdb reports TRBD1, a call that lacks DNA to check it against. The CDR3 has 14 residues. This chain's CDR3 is CASSPPGQYYEQYF.

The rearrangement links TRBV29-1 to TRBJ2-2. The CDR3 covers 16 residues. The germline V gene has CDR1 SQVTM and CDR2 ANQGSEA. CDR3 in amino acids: CSVEVPDSENTGELFF.

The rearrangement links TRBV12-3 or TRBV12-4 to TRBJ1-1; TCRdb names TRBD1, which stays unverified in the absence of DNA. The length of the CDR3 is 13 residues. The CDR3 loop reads CASTLHRDVEAFF.

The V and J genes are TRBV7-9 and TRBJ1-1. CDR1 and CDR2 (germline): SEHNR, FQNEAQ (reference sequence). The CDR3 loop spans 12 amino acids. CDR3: CASFAGLTEAFF.

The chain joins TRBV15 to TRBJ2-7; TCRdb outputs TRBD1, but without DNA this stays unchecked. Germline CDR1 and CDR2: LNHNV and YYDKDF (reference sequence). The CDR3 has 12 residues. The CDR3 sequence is CATSRRGYEQYF.

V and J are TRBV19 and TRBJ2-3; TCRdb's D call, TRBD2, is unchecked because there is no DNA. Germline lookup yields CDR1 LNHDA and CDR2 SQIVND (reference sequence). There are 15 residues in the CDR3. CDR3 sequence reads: CASSIVAGGTDTQYF.

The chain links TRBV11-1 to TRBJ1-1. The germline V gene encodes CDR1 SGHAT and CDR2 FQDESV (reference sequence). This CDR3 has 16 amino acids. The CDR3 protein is CASSSSIGRANTEAFF.

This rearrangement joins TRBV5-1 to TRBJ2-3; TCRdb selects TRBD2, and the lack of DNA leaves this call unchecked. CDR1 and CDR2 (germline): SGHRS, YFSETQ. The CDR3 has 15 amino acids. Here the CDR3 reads CASSLWGDGTDTQYF.

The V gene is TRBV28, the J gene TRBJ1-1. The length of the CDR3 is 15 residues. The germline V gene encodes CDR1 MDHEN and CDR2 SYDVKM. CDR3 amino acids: CASSTTWTGNTEAFF. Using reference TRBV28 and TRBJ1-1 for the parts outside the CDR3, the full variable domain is DVKVTQSSRYLVKRTGEKVFLECVQDMDHENMFWYRQDPGLGLRLIYFSYDVKMKEKGDIPEGYSVSREKKERFSLILESASTNQTSMYLCASSTTWTGNTEAFFGQGTRLTVV.

CDR3: CASDFIGKNTEAFF. This chain uses TRBV6-6 with TRBJ1-1. There are 14 residues in the CDR3. Germline CDR1 is MNHNY and CDR2 is SVGAGI (reference sequence).

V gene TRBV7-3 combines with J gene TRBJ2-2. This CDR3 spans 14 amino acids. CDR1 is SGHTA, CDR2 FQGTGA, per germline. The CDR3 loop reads CASSLAGDTGELFF.

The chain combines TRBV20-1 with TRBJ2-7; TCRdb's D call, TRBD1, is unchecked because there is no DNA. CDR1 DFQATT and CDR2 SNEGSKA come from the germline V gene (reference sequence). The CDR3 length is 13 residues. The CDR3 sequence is CSASPGQGYEQYF.

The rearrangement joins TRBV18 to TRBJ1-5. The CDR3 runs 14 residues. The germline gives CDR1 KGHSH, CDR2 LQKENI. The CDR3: CASSGGRWNQPQHF.